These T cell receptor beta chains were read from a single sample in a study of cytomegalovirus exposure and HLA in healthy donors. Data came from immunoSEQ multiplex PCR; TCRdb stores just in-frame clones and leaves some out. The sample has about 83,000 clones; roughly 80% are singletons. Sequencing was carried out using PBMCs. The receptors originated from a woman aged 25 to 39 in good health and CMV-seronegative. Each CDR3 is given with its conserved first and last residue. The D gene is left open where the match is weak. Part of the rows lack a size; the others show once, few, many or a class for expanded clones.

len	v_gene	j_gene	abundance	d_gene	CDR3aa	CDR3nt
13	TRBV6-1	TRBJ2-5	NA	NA	CASSDDRVGTQYF	TGTGCCAGCAGTGATGATCGGGTGGGGACCCAGTACTTC
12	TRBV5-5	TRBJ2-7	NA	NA	CASSSVEGEQYF	TGTGCCAGCAGCTCGGTTGAGGGCGAGCAGTACTTC
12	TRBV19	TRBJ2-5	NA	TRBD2	CASSSGGETQYF	TGTGCCAGTAGCTCGGGGGGAGAGACCCAGTACTTC
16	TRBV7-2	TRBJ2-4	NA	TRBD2	CASSQRLAGDKNIQYF	TGTGCCAGCAGCCAAAGACTAGCGGGAGACAAAAACATTCAGTACTTC
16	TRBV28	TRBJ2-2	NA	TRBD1	CASSVPGTVNTGELFF	TGTGCCAGCAGTGTACCCGGGACAGTCAACACCGGGGAGCTGTTTTTT
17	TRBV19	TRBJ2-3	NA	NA	CASSIVAAGAYTDTQYF	TGTGCCAGTAGTATAGTCGCGGCGGGGGCCTACACAGATACGCAGTATTTT
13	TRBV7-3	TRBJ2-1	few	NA	CASSFIGDNEQFF	TGTGCCAGCAGCTTTATAGGGGACAATGAGCAGTTCTTC
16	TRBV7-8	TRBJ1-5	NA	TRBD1	CASSSPTGGSNQPQHF	TGTGCCAGCAGCTCACCGACAGGGGGGAGCAATCAGCCCCAGCATTTT
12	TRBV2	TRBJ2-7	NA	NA	CASRELFYEQYF	TGTGCCAGCAGGGAACTGTTCTACGAGCAGTACTTC
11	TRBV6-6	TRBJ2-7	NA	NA	CASNNLYEQYF	TGTGCCAGCAATAATCTCTACGAGCAGTACTTC
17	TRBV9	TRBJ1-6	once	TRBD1	CASSVRGDRVYGSPLHF	TGTGCCAGCAGCGTGAGGGGTGACAGGGTCTATGGGTCACCCCTCCACTTT
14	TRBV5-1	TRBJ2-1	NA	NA	CASGKSSSYNEQFF	TGCGCCAGCGGTAAATCGAGCTCCTACAATGAGCAGTTCTTC
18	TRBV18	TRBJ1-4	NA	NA	CASSPPTGFAATNEKLFF	TGTGCCAGCTCACCGCCGACAGGTTTTGCTGCAACTAATGAAAAACTGTTTTTT
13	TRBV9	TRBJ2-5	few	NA	CASSVRAQETQYF	TGTGCCAGCAGCGTGAGGGCCCAAGAGACCCAGTACTTC
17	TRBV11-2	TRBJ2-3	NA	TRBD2	CASSLARTSGTMDTQYF	TGTGCCAGCAGCTTAGCGAGGACTAGCGGGACAATGGATACGCAGTATTTT
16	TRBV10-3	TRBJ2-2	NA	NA	CAIRGGGRLNTGELFF	TGTGCCATCAGGGGGGGTGGCAGGCTGAACACCGGGGAGCTGTTTTTT
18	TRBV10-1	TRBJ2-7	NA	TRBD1	CASSESRFGRGLLYEQYF	TGCGCCAGCAGTGAGTCGAGATTCGGCAGGGGGCTGCTCTACGAGCAGTACTTC
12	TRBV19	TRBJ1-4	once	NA	CASSRGSEKLFF	TGTGCCAGTTCCAGGGGTAGTGAAAAACTGTTTTTT
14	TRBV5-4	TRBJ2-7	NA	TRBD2	CASSPGTSGNEQYF	TGTGCCAGCAGCCCTGGGACTAGCGGAAACGAGCAGTACTTC
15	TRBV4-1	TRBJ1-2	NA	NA	CASSQDRTGYYGYTF	TGCGCCAGCAGCCAAGATCGAACAGGGTACTATGGCTACACCTTC
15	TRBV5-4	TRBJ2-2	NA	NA	CASSFAARTAGELFF	TGTGCCAGCAGCTTCGCGGCCCGGACAGCCGGGGAGCTGTTTTTT